Below are 5 T cell receptor beta chains sequenced from a single sample in a study of blood T cell repertoires in COVID-19. Using immunoSEQ multiplex PCR, the repertoire was profiled, and TCRdb retains in-frame clones only, with some absent. The sample contains 55,000 or so clones, over 75% of which appear only once. The sequenced sample was peripheral blood. The receptors stem from a man aged 40-49 years with acute or convalescent COVID-19.

The chain links TRBV13 to TRBJ1-1; a possible D gene is TRBD1 (5 bases). The germline V gene has CDR1 PRHDT and CDR2 FYEKMQ (reference sequence). Trimming took off 4 bases at V and 6 bases at J, with 9 bases between the two ends. CDR3 length equals 12 residues. Here the CDR3 DNA reads TGTGCCAGCAGCTCCCCGGGGGCTGAAGCTTTCTTT. Its translation: CASSSPGAEAFF.

The chain recombines TRBV30 with TRBJ1-5; the D is unclear. The V end was cut by 2 bases, the J end by 3 bases, with 8 bases between. Germline assignment: CDR1 GTSNPN and CDR2 SVGIG (reference sequence). The CDR3 length is 13 residues. The CDR3: CAWSLRDNQPQHF. Here the CDR3 DNA reads TGTGCCTGGAGTCTGAGGGACAATCAGCCCCAGCATTTT.

Only one count was recorded for this clone. This chain uses TRBV7-9 with TRBJ1-1; 7 bases agree with TRBD1. V lost 5 bases, J lost 1 base, and 4 bases stayed unmatched. The CDR3 length is 14 residues. Germline CDR1 and CDR2: SEHNR and FQNEAQ (reference sequence). The CDR3 DNA reads as TGTGCCAGCAGCCCAGGGGGGAAGAACACTGAAGCTTTCTTT. Protein sequence: CASSPGGKNTEAFF.

This sequence joins TRBV5-1 and TRBJ1-1, with 9 bases fitting TRBD1. V trimming: 2 bases; J trimming: 1 base; junction bases outside the gene matches: 6. The germline V gene encodes CDR1 SGHRS and CDR2 YFSETQ. CDR3 size: 16 residues. The CDR3 is CASSFTGTGRNTEAFF. In nucleotides, the CDR3 is TGCGCCAGCAGCTTCACCGGGACAGGGAGGAACACTGAAGCTTTCTTT. Complete variable domain (other parts from reference TRBV5-1 and TRBJ1-1): KAGVTQTPRYLIKTRGQQVTLSCSPISGHRSVSWYQQTPGQGLQFLFEYFSETQRNKGNFPGRFSGRQFSNSRSEMNVSTLELGDSALYLCASSFTGTGRNTEAFFGQGTRLTVV.

The chain links TRBV6-1 to TRBJ2-1, with D tentatively TRBD2 (6 bases). This CDR3 has 13 amino acids. The germline gives CDR1 MNHNS, CDR2 SASEGT. The ends were cut back, 5 bases at V and 9 bases at J, with 14 bases in the middle. As DNA, the CDR3 is TGTGCCAGCAGTTTAACACCGGAGGGTGAGCAGTTCTTC. Its translation is CASSLTPEGEQFF.